This T cell receptor beta chain was documented in a study of cytomegalovirus exposure and HLA in healthy donors. The J segment lost 6 bases and the V segment lost 0 bases, leaving 5 bases of the junction unmatched. There are 15 residues in the CDR3. Germline V gene lookup returns CDR1 SGHNT and CDR2 YYREEE (reference sequence). Findings and limits, study-wide: Most subjects' HLA-A and HLA-B alleles were reportedly predicted from TCR beta sequences. Within a later analysis, the majority of CMV-associated TCR beta chains appeared HLA-restricted. Researchers reported in a later analysis that a missense DCLRE1C variant was tied to TCR beta V- and J-gene trimming. Most TCRs appeared rarely, but some public TCRs recurred in many donors.

About this clone: What it binds is unknown.

The PCR contained 60 Vbeta and 13 Jbeta primers. Only in-frame clones appear in the TCRdb table, and some are missing; sequencing was by immunoSEQ multiplex PCR. Of roughly 120,000 clones listed, about 81% are singletons. The chain combines TRBV5-4 with TRBJ2-2, with TRBD2 matching 7 bases. This TCR was sampled from a woman aged 30 to 39 in good health and CMV-seronegative. The sequenced material came from PBMCs. CDR3 sequence reads: CASSLDLREAGELFF. As DNA, the CDR3 is TGTGCCAGCAGCTTGGACTTACGGGAGGCCGGGGAGCTGTTTTTT.